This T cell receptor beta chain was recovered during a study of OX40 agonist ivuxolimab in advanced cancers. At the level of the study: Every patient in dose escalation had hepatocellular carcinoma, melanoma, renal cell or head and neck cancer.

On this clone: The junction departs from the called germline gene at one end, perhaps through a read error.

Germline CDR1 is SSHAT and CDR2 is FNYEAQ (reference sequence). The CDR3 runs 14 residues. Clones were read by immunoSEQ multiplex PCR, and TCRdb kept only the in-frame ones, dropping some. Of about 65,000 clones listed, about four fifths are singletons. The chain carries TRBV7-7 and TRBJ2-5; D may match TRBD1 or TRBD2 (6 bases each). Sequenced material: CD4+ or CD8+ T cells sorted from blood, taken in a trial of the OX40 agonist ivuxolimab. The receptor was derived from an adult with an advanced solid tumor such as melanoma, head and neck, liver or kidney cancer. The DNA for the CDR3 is TGTGCTAGCAGCTTAGAGGGGGGCGGGGAGACCCAGTACTTC. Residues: CASSLEGGGETQYF.